This T cell receptor beta chain was identified in a study of cytomegalovirus exposure and HLA in healthy donors. PCR involved 60 Vbeta and 13 Jbeta primers. The protocol was immunoSEQ multiplex PCR, while the TCRdb copy is restricted to in-frame clones and leaves out a portion. The repertoire holds some 110,000 clones, with around three quarters as singletons. CDR3 length: 12 amino acids. V was clipped by 5 bases and J by 9 bases; unmatched bases: 4. In germline, CDR1 is MNHEY, CDR2 SMNVEV (reference sequence). The gene calls are TRBV27 and TRBJ2-1; 7 bases are shared with TRBD1. Sequencing input: PBMCs. The sequence was collected from a woman under 30 in good health and CMV-seropositive. The CDR3 DNA follows: TGTGCCAGCAGTGACAGGGAAAGTGAGCAGTTCTTC. Amino acids: CASSDRESEQFF.